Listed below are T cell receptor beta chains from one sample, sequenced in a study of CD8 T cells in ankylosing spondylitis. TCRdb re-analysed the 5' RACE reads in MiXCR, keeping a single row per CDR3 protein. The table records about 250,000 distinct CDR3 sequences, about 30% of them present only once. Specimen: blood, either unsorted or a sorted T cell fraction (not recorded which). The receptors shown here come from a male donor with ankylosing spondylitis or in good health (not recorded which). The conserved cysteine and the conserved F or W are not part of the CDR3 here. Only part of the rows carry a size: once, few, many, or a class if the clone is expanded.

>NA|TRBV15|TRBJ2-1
ATSPNEQF
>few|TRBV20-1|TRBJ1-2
SAGETTYGYT
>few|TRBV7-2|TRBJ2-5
ASSLRGQMGGTQY
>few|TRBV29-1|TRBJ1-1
SVELYRNTEAF
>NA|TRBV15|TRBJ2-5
ATTPGGGENQETQY
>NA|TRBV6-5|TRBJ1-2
ASSYGPQGYGYT
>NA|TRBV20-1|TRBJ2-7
SANREYEQY
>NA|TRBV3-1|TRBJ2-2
ASSLQNGELF
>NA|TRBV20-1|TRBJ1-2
SASPGGGGYT
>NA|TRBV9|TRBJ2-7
ASTRTALSYEQY
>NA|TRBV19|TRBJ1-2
ASSETGGHYGYT
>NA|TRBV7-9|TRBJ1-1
ASSLLMGNTEAF
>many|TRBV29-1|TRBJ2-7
SVGGAGNPYEQY
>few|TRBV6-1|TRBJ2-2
ASSEGGPYTGELF
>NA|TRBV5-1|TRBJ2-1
ASSLTGTGKTEQF
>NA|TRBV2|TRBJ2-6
ASITVSGANVLT
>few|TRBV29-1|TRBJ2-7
SVVTGGVGEQY
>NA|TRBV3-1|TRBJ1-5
ASSQQLNQPQH
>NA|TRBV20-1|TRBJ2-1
SARTSLAGGLYNEQF
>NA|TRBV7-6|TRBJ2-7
ASSPLRDSLTYEQY
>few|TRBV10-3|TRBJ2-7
AISESDVGGWEQY
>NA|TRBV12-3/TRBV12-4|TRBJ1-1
ASSLGRSKNTEAF
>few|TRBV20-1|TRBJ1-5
SARFSSGQPQH
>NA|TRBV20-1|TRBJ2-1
SARGTSGAHNEQF
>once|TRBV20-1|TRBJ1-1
SAFPGAHTEAF
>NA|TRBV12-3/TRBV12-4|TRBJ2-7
ASRTDSRSYEQY
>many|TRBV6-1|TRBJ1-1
ASKRQGNTEAF
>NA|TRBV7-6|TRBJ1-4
ASSLGLGAELF
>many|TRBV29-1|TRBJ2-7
SARRDSPYEQY
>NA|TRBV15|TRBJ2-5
ATSRELFGFETQY
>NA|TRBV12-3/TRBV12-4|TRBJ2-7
ASRRTGGNYEQY
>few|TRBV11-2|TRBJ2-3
ASSTSGGPDTQY
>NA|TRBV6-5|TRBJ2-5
ASRQTETQY
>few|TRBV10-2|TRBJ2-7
ASRTGLFREQY
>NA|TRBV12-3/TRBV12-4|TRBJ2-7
ASRSITGGYEQY
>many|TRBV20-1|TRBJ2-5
SASTGATGETQY
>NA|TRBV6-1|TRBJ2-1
ASSLSGTGFMNEQF
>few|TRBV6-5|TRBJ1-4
ASSYSGGEKLF
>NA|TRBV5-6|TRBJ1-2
ASSLGSGSNYGYT
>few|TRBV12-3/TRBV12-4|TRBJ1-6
ASSWGNDRLNSPLH
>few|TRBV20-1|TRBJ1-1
SAGQQNTEAF
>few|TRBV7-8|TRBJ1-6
ASSQKTGGYNSPLH
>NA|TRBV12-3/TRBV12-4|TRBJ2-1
ASSFSSGGPYNEQF
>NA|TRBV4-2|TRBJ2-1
ASSLWRGADNEQF